This record concerns one T cell receptor beta chain sequence. Antigen: not known. The data belong to a study of graft-versus-host responses after intestinal transplantation. Whole-study results and caveats: Allografts of one patient group, those with graft-donor T cell macrochimerism, had high graft-versus-host to host-versus-graft clonal ratios.

Generated by immunoSEQ multiplex PCR, the TCRdb table keeps only in-frame clones and is missing some. The sample lists about 89,000 clones; just over 90% were seen once. Germline loops: CDR1 MNHNS, CDR2 SASEGT. Trimming stripped 0 bases from V and 2 bases from J, with 8 bases between. The CDR3 extends over 14 amino acids. This specimen consisted of unstimulated CD8+ T cells sorted from spleen or lymph node cells, obtained before intestinal transplant. This receptor was taken from a human donor who received an intestinal transplant. The genes are TRBV6-1 and TRBJ2-7; a possible D gene is TRBD2 (7 bases). The CDR3 DNA is TGTGCCAGCAGTGAAGCAGGGGGGGCCTACGAGCAGTACTTC. It specifies CASSEAGGAYEQYF.